These T cell receptor beta chains were read from a single sample in a study of patients and donors after allogeneic stem cell transplantation. TCRdb recomputed calls from the RT-PCR reads with MiXCR, one row per CDR3 protein. Here the sample spans some 21,000 distinct CDR3 sequences, approximately 28% being singletons. The source material was blood, either unsorted or a sorted T cell fraction (not recorded which). The receptors shown here come from a human donor who was either an allogeneic HSCT recipient or a stem cell or donor lymphocyte infusion donor (not recorded which). It is not recorded whose cells these are; they may come from a transplant donor. The CDR3 runs from the conserved cysteine through the conserved F or W. The D gene is left open where the match is weak. The listing skips clone size in some rows; elsewhere it reads once, few, many or a size class.

TRBD1	many	TRBJ1-6	TRBV29-1	CSAKTGVGSPLHF	TGCAGCGCTAAGACAGGGGTGGGTTCACCCCTCCACTTT
.	.	TRBJ1-2	TRBV4-3	CASSLTGHSNYGYTF	TGCGCCAGCAGCCTTACGGGACATTCGAACTATGGCTACACCTTC
.	.	TRBJ1-1	TRBV6-2/TRBV6-3	CATYSFMNTEAFF	TGTGCCACCTACAGCTTTATGAACACTGAAGCTTTCTTT
.	few	TRBJ1-5	TRBV29-1	CSPGEGNSNQPQHF	TGCAGCCCCGGGGAAGGGAATAGCAATCAGCCCCAGCATTTT
.	few	TRBJ1-1	TRBV29-1	CSVQRGTAFF	TGCAGCGTTCAAAGGGGGACAGCTTTCTTT
.	medium-sized	TRBJ2-1	TRBV27	CASSFPRVTRVYNEQFF	TGTGCCAGCAGTTTCCCTAGGGTTACGAGAGTCTACAATGAGCAGTTCTTC
TRBD1	few	TRBJ1-3	TRBV9	CASSVGWDRRNTIYF	TGTGCCAGCAGCGTAGGCTGGGACAGGAGAAACACCATATATTTT
TRBD1	.	TRBJ1-2	TRBV7-2	CASSLGTGGASGGYTF	TGTGCCAGCAGCTTAGGGACAGGGGGCGCGAGCGGTGGCTACACCTTC
TRBD1	.	TRBJ1-4	TRBV7-2	CTSSQGGWNEKLFF	TGTACCAGCAGCCAAGGGGGCTGGAATGAAAAACTGTTTTTT
.	few	TRBJ1-2	TRBV7-9	CASSPLDGYTF	TGTGCCAGCAGCCCCCTGGATGGCTACACCTTC
.	few	TRBJ1-2	TRBV12-3/TRBV12-4	CASSFGPGAPGYTF	TGTGCCAGCAGTTTTGGCCCGGGGGCGCCTGGCTACACCTTC
TRBD2	.	TRBJ2-3	TRBV20-1	CSARDSGTSRDTQYF	TGCAGTGCTAGAGATTCCGGGACTAGCCGAGATACGCAGTATTTT
.	few	TRBJ1-1	TRBV29-1	CSESGQPNTEAFF	TGCAGCGAATCTGGACAACCGAACACTGAAGCTTTCTTT
TRBD1	once	TRBJ1-1	TRBV5-4	CASSRDRGTEAFF	TGTGCCAGCAGTAGGGACAGGGGGACTGAAGCTTTCTTT
TRBD1	few	TRBJ1-4	TRBV5-6	CASSPVGTGEEKLFF	TGTGCCAGCAGCCCCGTAGGGACAGGGGAAGAAAAACTGTTTTTT
TRBD1	few	TRBJ1-2	TRBV12-3/TRBV12-4	CASSSWTGSAYGYTF	TGTGCCAGCAGTTCCTGGACAGGGAGTGCCTATGGCTACACCTTC
TRBD1	.	TRBJ1-1	TRBV12-3/TRBV12-4	CASRQGVNTEAFF	TGTGCCAGCAGACAGGGGGTGAACACTGAAGCTTTCTTT
TRBD1	many	TRBJ2-7	TRBV20-1	CSATPGTGIYEQYF	TGCAGTGCTACCCCCGGGACAGGGATTTACGAGCAGTACTTC
.	many	TRBJ2-5	TRBV10-3	CAISANGHQETQYF	TGTGCCATCAGTGCCAACGGTCACCAAGAGACCCAGTACTTC
TRBD1	few	TRBJ1-2	TRBV11-1	CASSLGTGASYGYTF	TGTGCCAGCAGCTTAGGGACAGGAGCCTCCTATGGCTACACCTTC
.	.	TRBJ1-1	TRBV20-1	CSARQVSTEAFF	TGCAGTGCAAGACAGGTGAGCACTGAAGCTTTCTTT
.	few	TRBJ1-1	TRBV15	CATSRGASGRTMTEAFF	TGTGCCACCAGCAGAGGTGCGTCAGGGAGAACAATGACTGAAGCTTTCTTT
.	.	TRBJ1-6	TRBV18	CASSPRVRNSPLHF	TGTGCCAGCTCACCACGAGTCCGTAATTCACCCCTCCACTTT
.	few	TRBJ1-3	TRBV6-1	CASIWQGRNTIYF	TGTGCCAGTATCTGGCAGGGTAGAAACACCATATATTTT
.	few	TRBJ1-2	TRBV11-2	CASSSEAQNYGYTF	TGTGCCAGCAGCTCTGAGGCACAGAACTATGGCTACACCTTC
.	.	TRBJ1-2	TRBV5-1	CASSFNQGIGDGYTF	TGCGCCAGCAGCTTCAACCAGGGGATTGGGGATGGCTACACCTTC
.	many	TRBJ1-2	TRBV12-3/TRBV12-4	CASRETVRLGYTF	TGTGCCAGCAGAGAGACAGTGAGGCTTGGCTACACCTTC
.	.	TRBJ2-6	TRBV6-5	CASSYGKSSGANVLTF	TGTGCCAGCAGTTACGGCAAGTCCTCTGGGGCCAACGTCCTGACTTTC
.	.	TRBJ2-3	TRBV18	CASSPLGDTQYF	TGTGCCAGCTCACCTCTAGGGGATACGCAGTATTTT
TRBD1	many	TRBJ1-6	TRBV20-1	CSASRGPPYNSPLHF	TGCAGTGCTAGTAGGGGGCCCCCCTATAATTCACCCCTCCACTTT
TRBD1	.	TRBJ2-1	TRBV12-3/TRBV12-4	CASSWDRNEQFF	TGTGCCAGCAGTTGGGACAGGAATGAGCAGTTCTTC
TRBD1	.	TRBJ1-4	TRBV5-1	CASSRGQGARGEKLFF	TGCGCCAGCAGCCGGGGACAGGGGGCAAGAGGAGAAAAACTGTTTTTT
.	many	TRBJ1-1	TRBV10-3	CAISESQGYLNTEAFF	TGTGCCATCAGTGAGTCGCAGGGATACCTCAACACTGAAGCTTTCTTT
.	.	TRBJ1-4	TRBV28	CASSTPYNEKLFF	TGTGCCAGCAGCACTCCTTATAATGAAAAACTGTTTTTT
.	few	TRBJ1-2	TRBV12-3/TRBV12-4	CAGSLGPYGYTF	TGTGCCGGCAGCCTGGGACCATATGGCTACACCTTC
.	few	TRBJ2-2	TRBV12-3/TRBV12-4	CASSLTRATGELFF	TGTGCCAGCAGTTTAACGAGGGCCACCGGGGAGCTGTTTTTT
TRBD1	few	TRBJ2-5	TRBV10-3	CAISGDRWWETQYF	TGTGCCATCAGTGGGGACAGATGGTGGGAGACCCAGTACTTC
.	.	TRBJ1-2	TRBV27	CASSFRGKASTYGYTF	TGTGCCAGCAGTTTCAGGGGAAAGGCGTCAACCTATGGCTACACCTTC
.	.	TRBJ2-7	TRBV10-3	CAISESVSYEQYF	TGTGCCATCAGTGAGTCTGTCTCCTACGAGCAGTACTTC
TRBD2	few	TRBJ2-3	TRBV9	CASSLHLAGGSDTQYF	TGTGCCAGCAGCCTACACCTAGCGGGGGGATCAGATACGCAGTATTTT